These 3 T cell receptor beta chains share one sample of origin, sequenced in a study of blood T cell repertoires in COVID-19. Method: immunoSEQ multiplex PCR; TCRdb's copy keeps in-frame clones and lacks some. The sample yields more than 300,000 clones, about 88% seen once. Sequenced sample: peripheral blood. These receptors all stem from a woman in her seventies with COVID-19, enrolled during active disease.

This chain links TRBV18 with TRBJ2-2; tentatively, D is TRBD1 (6 bases). Germline V gives CDR1 KGHSH, CDR2 LQKENI. Trimming took 5 bases from V and 4 from J, leaving 20 bases between them. The CDR3 extends over 17 amino acids. CDR3 in amino acids: CASSISLGTKFTGELFF. The CDR3 region has the DNA TGTGCCAGCTCAATAAGTTTGGGGACAAAATTCACCGGGGAGCTGTTTTTT. Together with reference TRBV18 and TRBJ2-2, the CDR3 gives the full variable domain: NAGVMQNPRHLVRRRGQEARLRCSPMKGHSHVYWYRQLPEEGLKFMVYLQKENIIDESGMPKERFSAEFPKEGPSILRIQQVVRGDSAAYFCASSISLGTKFTGELFFGEGSRLTVL.

CDR3 sequence: CASSGETRGGARTFF. The DNA of the CDR3 is TGTGCCAGCAGCGGAGAGACCAGAGGGGGCGCAAGGACTTTCTTT. The rearrangement uses TRBV7-9 and TRBJ1-1; TRBD1 agrees at 7 bases. The CDR3 sequence is 15 residues long. CDR1 and CDR2 from the germline V gene are SEHNR and FQNEAQ (reference sequence). With V trimmed by 5 bases and J by 12 bases, 18 bases remained unmatched.

The chain employs TRBV28 and TRBJ2-4, with a possible D match to TRBD1 (6 bases). The CDR3 spans 14 residues. Deletions cut 7 bases from V and 4 bases from J, with 14 bases between. Per the germline V gene, CDR1 is MDHEN and CDR2 is SYDVKM. CDR3 nucleotides: TGTGCCAGCAATCCGGGACACCCTAAAAACATTCAGTACTTC. It specifies CASNPGHPKNIQYF. Using reference TRBV28 and TRBJ2-4 for the parts outside the CDR3, the full variable domain is DVKVTQSSRYLVKRTGEKVFLECVQDMDHENMFWYRQDPGLGLRLIYFSYDVKMKEKGDIPEGYSVSREKKERFSLILESASTNQTSMYLCASNPGHPKNIQYFGAGTRLSVL.